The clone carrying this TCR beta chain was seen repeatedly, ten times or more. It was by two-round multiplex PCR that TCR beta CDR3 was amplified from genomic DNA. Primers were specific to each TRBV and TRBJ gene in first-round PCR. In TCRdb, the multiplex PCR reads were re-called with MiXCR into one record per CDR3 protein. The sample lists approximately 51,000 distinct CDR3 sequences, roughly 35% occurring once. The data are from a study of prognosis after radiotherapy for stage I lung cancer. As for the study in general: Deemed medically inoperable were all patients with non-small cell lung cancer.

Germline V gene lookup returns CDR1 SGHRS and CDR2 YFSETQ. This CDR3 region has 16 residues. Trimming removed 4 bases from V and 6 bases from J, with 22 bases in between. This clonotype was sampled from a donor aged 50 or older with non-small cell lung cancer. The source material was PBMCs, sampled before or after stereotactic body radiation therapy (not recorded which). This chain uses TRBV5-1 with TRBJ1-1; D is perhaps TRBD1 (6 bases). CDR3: CASSPGGRAAPPEAFF. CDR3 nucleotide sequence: TGCGCCAGCAGCCCGGGGGGCAGGGCCGCACCCCCTGAAGCTTTCTTT.